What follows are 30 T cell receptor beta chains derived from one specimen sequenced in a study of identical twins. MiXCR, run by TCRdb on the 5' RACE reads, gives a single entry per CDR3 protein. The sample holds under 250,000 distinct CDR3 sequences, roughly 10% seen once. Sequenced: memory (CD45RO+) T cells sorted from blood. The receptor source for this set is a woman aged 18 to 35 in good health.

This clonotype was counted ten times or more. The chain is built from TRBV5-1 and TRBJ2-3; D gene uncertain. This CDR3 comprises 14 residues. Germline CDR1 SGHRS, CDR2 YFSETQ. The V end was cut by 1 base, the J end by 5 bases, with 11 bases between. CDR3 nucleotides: TGCGCCAGCAGCTTGTCTATGTCAGAAGATACGCAGTATTTT. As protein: CASSLSMSEDTQYF.

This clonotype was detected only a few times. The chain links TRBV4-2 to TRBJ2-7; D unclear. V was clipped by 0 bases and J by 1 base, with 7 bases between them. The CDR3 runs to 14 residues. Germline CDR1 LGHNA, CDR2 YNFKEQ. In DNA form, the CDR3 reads TGTGCCAGCAGCCAAGATGGCGCTTCCTACGAGCAGTACTTC. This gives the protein CASSQDGASYEQYF.

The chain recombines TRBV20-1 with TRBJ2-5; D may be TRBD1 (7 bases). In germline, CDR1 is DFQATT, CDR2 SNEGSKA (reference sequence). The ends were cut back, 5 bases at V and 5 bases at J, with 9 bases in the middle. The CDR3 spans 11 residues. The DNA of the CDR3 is TGCAGTGCTCAGGGGGGCGAGACCCAGTACTTC. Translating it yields CSAQGGETQYF.

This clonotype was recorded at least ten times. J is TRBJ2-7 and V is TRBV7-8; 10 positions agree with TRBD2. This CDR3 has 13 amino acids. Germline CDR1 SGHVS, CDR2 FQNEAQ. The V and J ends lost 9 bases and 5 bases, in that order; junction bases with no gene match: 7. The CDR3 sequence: CARMKLAGDEQYF. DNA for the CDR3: TGTGCCAGAATGAAGCTAGCGGGAGACGAGCAGTACTTC.

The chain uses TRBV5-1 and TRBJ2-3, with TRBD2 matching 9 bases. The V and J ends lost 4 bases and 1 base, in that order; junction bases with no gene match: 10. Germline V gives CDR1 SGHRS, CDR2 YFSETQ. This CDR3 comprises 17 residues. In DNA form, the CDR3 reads TGCGCCAGCAGCCTGGACCCTAGCGGGGCTCGCACAGATACGCAGTATTTT. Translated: CASSLDPSGARTDTQYF.

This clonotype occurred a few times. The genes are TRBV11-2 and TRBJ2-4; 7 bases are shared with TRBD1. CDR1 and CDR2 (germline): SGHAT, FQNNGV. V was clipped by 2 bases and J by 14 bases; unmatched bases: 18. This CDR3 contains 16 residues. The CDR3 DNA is TGTGCCAGCAGCTTAAGCAGCGGATCAGGGGGAAACATAGAGTACTTC. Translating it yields CASSLSSGSGGNIEYF.

The CDR3 nucleotides read TGTGCCAGCAGCCAAGGGATAGCGAGGAATGAGCAGTTCTTC. It encodes CASSQGIARNEQFF. This chain uses TRBV3-1 with TRBJ2-1, with D tentatively TRBD2 (5 bases). Trimming removed 1 base from V and 7 bases from J, with 11 bases in between. From germline, CDR1 is LGHDT and CDR2 YNNKEL (reference sequence). The CDR3 covers 14 residues.

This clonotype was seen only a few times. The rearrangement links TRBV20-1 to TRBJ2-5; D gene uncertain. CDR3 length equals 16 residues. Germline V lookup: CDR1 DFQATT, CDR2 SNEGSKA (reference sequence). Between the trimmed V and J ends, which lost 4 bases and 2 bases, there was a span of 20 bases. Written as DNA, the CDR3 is TGCAGTGCTATAAGAGCCTTGGTTCTTAATCAAGAGACCCAGTACTTC. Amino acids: CSAIRALVLNQETQYF.

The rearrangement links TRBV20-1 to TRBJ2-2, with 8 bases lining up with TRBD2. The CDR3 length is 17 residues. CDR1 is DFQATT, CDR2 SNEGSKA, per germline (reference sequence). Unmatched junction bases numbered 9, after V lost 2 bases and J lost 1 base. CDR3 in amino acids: CSARRPGAGGNTGELFF. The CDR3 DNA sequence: TGCAGTGCTAGACGGCCGGGCGCGGGAGGGAACACCGGGGAGCTGTTTTTT.

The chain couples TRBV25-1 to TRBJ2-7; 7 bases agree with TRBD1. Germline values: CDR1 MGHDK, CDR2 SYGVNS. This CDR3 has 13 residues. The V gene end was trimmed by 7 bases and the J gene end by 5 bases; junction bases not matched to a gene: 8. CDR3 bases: TGTGCCAGCACCCGACAGGGTGTCAACGAGCAGTACTTC. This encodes CASTRQGVNEQYF.

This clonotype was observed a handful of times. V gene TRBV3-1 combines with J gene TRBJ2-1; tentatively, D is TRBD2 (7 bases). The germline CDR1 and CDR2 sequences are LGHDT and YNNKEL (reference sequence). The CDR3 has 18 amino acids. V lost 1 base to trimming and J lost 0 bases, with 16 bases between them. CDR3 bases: TGTGCCAGCAGCCAAGGCTACTTGCGGGGGCTCTCCTACAATGAGCAGTTCTTC. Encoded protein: CASSQGYLRGLSYNEQFF.

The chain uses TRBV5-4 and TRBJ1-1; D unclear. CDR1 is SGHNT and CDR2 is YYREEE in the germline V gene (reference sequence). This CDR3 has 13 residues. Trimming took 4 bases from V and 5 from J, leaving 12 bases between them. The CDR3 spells CASSSNTGTEAFF. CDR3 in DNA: TGTGCCAGCAGCAGTAACACGGGGACTGAAGCTTTCTTT.

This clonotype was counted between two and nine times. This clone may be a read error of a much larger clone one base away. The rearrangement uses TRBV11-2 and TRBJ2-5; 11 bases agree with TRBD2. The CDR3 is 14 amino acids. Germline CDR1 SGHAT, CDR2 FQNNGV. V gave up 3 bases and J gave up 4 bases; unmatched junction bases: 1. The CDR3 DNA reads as TGTGCCAGCAGCTTCGGGACTAGCGGAGAGACCCAGTACTTC. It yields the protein CASSFGTSGETQYF.

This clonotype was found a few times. CDR3 amino acids: CASSRDSVSEQYF. DNA of the CDR3: TGCGCCAGCAGCCGGGACTCCGTAAGCGAGCAGTACTTC. The chain couples TRBV4-3 to TRBJ2-7, with TRBD2 as a possible D gene (6 bases). The CDR3 spans 13 residues. Germline V gene data show CDR1 as LGHNA and CDR2 as YSLEER. V gave up 4 bases and J gave up 6 bases, with 13 bases separating them.

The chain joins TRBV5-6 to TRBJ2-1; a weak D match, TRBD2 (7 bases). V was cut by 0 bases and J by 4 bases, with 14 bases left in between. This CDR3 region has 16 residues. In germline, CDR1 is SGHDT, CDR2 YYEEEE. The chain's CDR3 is CASSLGGGGFYNEQFF. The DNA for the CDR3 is TGTGCCAGCAGCTTGGGGGGGGGCGGTTTTTACAATGAGCAGTTCTTC.

The CDR3: CASSLNVGTAGTSRGELFF. In DNA form, the CDR3 reads TGTGCCAGCAGTCTCAACGTTGGGACCGCCGGGACTAGCAGAGGGGAGCTGTTTTTT. This rearrangement joins TRBV12-3 or TRBV12-4 to TRBJ2-2; 9 bases line up with TRBD2. CDR3 length equals 19 residues. J was trimmed by 8 bases and V by 5 bases; bases with no gene match: 21.

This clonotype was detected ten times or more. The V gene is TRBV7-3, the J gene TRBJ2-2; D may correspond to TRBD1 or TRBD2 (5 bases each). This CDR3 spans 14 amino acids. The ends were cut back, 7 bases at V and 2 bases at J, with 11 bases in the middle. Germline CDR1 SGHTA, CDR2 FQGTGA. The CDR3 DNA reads TGTGCCAGCACCCCGGGACCAAACACCGGGGAGCTGTTTTTT. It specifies CASTPGPNTGELFF.

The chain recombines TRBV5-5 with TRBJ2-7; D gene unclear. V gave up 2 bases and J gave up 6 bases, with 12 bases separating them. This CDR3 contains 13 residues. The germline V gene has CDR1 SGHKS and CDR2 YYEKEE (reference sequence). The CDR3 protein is CASSLGLLCEQYF. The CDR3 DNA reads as TGTGCCAGCAGCTTAGGGCTCCTCTGCGAGCAGTACTTC.

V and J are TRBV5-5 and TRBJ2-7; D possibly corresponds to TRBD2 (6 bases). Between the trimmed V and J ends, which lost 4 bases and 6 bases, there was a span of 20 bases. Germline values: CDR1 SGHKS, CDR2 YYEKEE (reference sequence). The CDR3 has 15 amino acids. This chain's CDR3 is CASSGGAKPGSEQYF. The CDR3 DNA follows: TGTGCCAGCAGCGGAGGGGCGAAGCCAGGCAGCGAGCAGTACTTC.

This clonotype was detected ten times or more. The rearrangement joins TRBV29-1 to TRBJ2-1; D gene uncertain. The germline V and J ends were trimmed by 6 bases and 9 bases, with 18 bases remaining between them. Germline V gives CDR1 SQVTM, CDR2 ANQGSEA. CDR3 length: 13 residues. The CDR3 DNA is TGCAGCGTCCGAAGACCCCTAGTAACTGAGCAGTTCTTC. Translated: CSVRRPLVTEQFF.

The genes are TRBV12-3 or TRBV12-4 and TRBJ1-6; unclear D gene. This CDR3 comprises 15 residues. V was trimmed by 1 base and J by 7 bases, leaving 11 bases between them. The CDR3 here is CASSLEGGRNSPLHF. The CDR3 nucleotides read TGTGCCAGCAGTTTAGAAGGAGGGAGGAATTCACCCCTCCACTTT.

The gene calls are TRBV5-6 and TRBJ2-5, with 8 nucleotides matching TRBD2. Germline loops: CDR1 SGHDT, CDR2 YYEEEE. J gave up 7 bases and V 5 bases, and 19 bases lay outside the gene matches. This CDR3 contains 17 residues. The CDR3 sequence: CASRRGASGRVFGTQYF. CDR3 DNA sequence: TGTGCCAGCAGGAGGGGAGCAAGCGGGAGAGTGTTCGGGACCCAGTACTTC.

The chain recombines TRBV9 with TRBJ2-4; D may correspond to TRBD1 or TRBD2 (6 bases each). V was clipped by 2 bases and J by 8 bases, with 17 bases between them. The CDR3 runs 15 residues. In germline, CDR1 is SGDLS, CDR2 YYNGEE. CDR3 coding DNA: TGTGCCAGCAGCGTTGTCTGGGGGGCTGGGGACATTCAGTACTTC. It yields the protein CASSVVWGAGDIQYF.

This chain's CDR3 is CASSARKPGDGSQFF. In nucleotides, the CDR3 is TGCGCCAGCAGCGCCAGAAAGCCAGGGGACGGGTCGCAGTTCTTC. The chain has TRBV5-1 and TRBJ2-1, with TRBD1 as a possible D gene (6 bases). The V and J ends lost 4 bases and 12 bases respectively, with 23 bases between them. CDR3 size: 15 residues. Germline CDR1 and CDR2: SGHRS and YFSETQ.

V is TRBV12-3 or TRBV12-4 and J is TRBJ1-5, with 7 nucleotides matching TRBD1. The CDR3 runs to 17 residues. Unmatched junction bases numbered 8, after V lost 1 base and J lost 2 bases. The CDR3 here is CASSLVAGGWRNQPQHF. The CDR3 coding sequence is TGTGCCAGCAGTTTAGTGGCAGGGGGGTGGCGCAATCAGCCCCAGCATTTT.

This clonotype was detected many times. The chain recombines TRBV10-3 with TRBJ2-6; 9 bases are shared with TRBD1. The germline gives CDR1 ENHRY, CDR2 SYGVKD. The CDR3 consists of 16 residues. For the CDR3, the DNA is TGTGCGGTCAGGACAGGGGACCACTCTGGGGCCAACGTCCTGACTTTC. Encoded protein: CAVRTGDHSGANVLTF.

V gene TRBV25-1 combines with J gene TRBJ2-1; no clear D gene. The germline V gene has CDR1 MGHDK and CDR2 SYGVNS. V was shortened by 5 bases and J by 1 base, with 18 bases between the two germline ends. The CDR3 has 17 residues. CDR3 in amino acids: CASSTSSSPGSYNEQFF. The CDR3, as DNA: TGTGCCAGCAGTACCTCTAGTTCTCCGGGTTCCTACAATGAGCAGTTCTTC.

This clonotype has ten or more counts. CDR3 sequence: CSAREPSVSSYNEQFF. The CDR3 bases are TGCAGTGCTAGAGAGCCTAGCGTAAGCTCCTACAATGAGCAGTTCTTC. The V call is TRBV20-1, the J call TRBJ2-1, with a possible D match to TRBD2 (6 bases). Looked up from germline, CDR1 is DFQATT and CDR2 is SNEGSKA (reference sequence). Trimming stripped 0 bases from V and 0 bases from J, with 12 bases between. The CDR3 contains 16 residues.

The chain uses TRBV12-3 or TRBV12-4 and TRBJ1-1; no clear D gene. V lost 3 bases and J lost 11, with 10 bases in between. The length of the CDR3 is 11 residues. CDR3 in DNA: TGTGCCAGCAGTTTTTTTTCAAGGGCTTTCTTT. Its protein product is CASSFFSRAFF.

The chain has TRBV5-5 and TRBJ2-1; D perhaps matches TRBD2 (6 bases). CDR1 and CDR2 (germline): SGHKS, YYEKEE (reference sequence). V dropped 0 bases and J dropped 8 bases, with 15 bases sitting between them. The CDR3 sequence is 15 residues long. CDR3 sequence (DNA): TGTGCCAGCAGCTTGGCCGGAGGGAGTGGTTATGAGCAGTTCTTC. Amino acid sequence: CASSLAGGSGYEQFF.